The sequence of this T cell receptor (beta chain) was determined in a study of shared clonotypes between healthy human individuals. CDR3 length equals 14 residues. Germline values: CDR1 MDHEN, CDR2 SYDVKM. V lost 3 bases and J lost 2; bases outside the gene matches: 4. Produced via immunoSEQ multiplex PCR; TCRdb's table is partial and in-frame only. Seen here are 2 million to 3 million clones, 85% to 95% observed once, and the top ten hold 0.13% to 0.15%. As for this clone: Its cognate antigen is unknown.

Overall study findings and caveats: Larger estimated richness was generally seen in naive subsets than in memory subsets.

This clonotype was obtained from a man aged 18 to 35 in good health. The chain joins TRBV28 to TRBJ2-7; TRBD1 agrees at 7 bases. The sequenced sample consisted of naive CD4+ T cells sorted from blood. The subset here: CD45RA+ positively selected. The CDR3 protein is CASSFLDRTYEQYF. DNA for the CDR3: TGTGCCAGCAGTTTCTTGGACAGGACCTACGAGCAGTACTTC.